This T cell receptor (beta chain) was recorded in a study of cytomegalovirus exposure and HLA in healthy donors. Study outcomes and limitations: Some V segments, including TRBV6-2 and TRBV6-3, were excluded as indistinguishable.

A word on this clone: Antigen unknown.

The length of the CDR3 is 18 residues. V lost 5 bases, J lost 1 base, and 17 bases stayed unmatched. Germline CDR1 and CDR2: SGHAT and FQDESV (reference sequence). PCR employed 60 Vbeta and 13 Jbeta primers. Study processing details: As a later analysis found, there were 78 million or so unique TCR beta chains, of which about 10 million were shared. Only in-frame clones appear in the TCRdb table, and some are missing; sequencing was by immunoSEQ multiplex PCR. That table is the source of V, J and clone size, and D and trimming were worked out from the DNA. The sample holds about 120,000 clones; under 70% are singletons and the top ten take about 1.5%.

The sequence was obtained from a man aged 18 to 30 in good health and CMV-seronegative. What was sequenced was PBMCs. V gene TRBV11-1 combines with J gene TRBJ2-7; 7 nucleotides line up with TRBD2. The CDR3 here is CASSLVGAGQAKSYEQYF. CDR3 coding DNA: TGTGCCAGCAGCCTCGTAGGAGCGGGGCAGGCAAAGTCCTACGAGCAGTACTTC.